In its sample, the clone carrying this T cell receptor beta chain was seen many times. Its antigen is unknown. Hyperthyroidism had been newly diagnosed in patients aged 18 to 65, and its duration was under 2 months. Uncontrolled infections, other autoimmune diseases, pregnancy or lactation led to exclusion of patients. Fresh peripheral blood, approximately 10 ml, was the source of the PBMCs. This record belongs to a study of T cells in Graves' hyperthyroidism and ophthalmopathy. Study-wide findings and caveats: Patients with ophthalmopathy were separated from those with stable hyperthyroidism by a 13 V-J model.

Researchers amplified the TCR beta CDR3 regions from RNA transcripts. A set of HTBI primers served as the primers for a first-round RT-PCR of the TCR CDR3. From the multiplex PCR reads, TCRdb called clonotypes with MiXCR, one entry per CDR3 protein. The data contain around 300,000 distinct CDR3 sequences, approximately 15% of them singletons. The sequencing sample was made of blood. This clonotype was obtained from a woman aged 25 to 45 with Graves' hyperthyroidism.

CDR3 in DNA: TGTGCCAGCAGCTGGAGCGGTACCTACGAGCAGTACTTC. Its translation is CASSWSGTYEQYF. The chain carries TRBV7-2 and TRBJ2-7, with a tentative D call TRBD2 (5 bases). V dropped 4 bases and J dropped 2 bases, with 9 bases sitting between them. This CDR3 comprises 13 residues. The germline V gene encodes CDR1 SGHTA and CDR2 FQGNSA.